This record covers a single T cell receptor (beta chain). Original methodology: Using reference gene primer amplification, nucleated cell counts were estimated. Sequencing used immunoSEQ multiplex PCR; TCRdb keeps in-frame clones, though not all of them. V and J calls and clone size follow that table, whereas D and trimming were derived from the DNA. Of some 250,000 clones in the sample, approximately 87% were seen once. Unmatched junction bases numbered 4, after V lost 4 bases and J lost 2 bases. Germline V gene data show CDR1 as LGHNA and CDR2 as YSLEER. The CDR3 spans 16 residues. The data derive from a study of blood T cell repertoires in COVID-19. Study summary: Sites across the United States, Italy and Spain contributed samples from acute and convalescent COVID-19. T cells, B-cell-depleted T cells, or PBMCs supplied cDNA or gDNA.

The clonotype was recovered from a man aged 55 to 70 with acute or convalescent COVID-19. J is TRBJ2-2 and V is TRBV4-3, with 10 bases lining up with TRBD2. Sequencing was done on a sample of peripheral blood. The CDR3 DNA sequence: TGCGCCAGCAGCCGAACTAGCGGGGATAACACCGGGGAGCTGTTTTTT. As protein: CASSRTSGDNTGELFF.